The next 7 T cell receptor beta chains were all read from a single sample in a study of a mutant IDH1 vaccine in newly diagnosed glioma. These TCRs' antigens remain unknown. Assay: immunoSEQ multiplex PCR; the TCRdb copy retains only in-frame clones and omits some. The profile shows 77,000 or so clones, 75% to 85% of them singletons. Time point reported: week 47, end of study. The content of each vaccine dose was 300 ug of mutant IDH1 20-mer peptide, and topical imiquimod accompanied it. The source material was PBMCs, sampled from a glioma patient whose treatment included an IDH1 peptide vaccine. Receptors were obtained from a middle-aged man with glioma.

This clone was seen just once. V and J are TRBV5-8 and TRBJ2-2; 8 nucleotides agree with TRBD1. The CDR3 has 15 amino acids. CDR1 SGHTS and CDR2 YDEGEE come from the germline V gene. V shed 3 bases and J 4 bases; nucleotides not matched to a gene: 5. The CDR3 here is CASSSWTGRTGELFF. In DNA, the CDR3 is TGTGCCAGCAGCTCGTGGACAGGGCGCACCGGGGAGCTGTTTTTT.

The chain uses TRBV7-2 and TRBJ2-7; 10 nucleotides line up with TRBD2. Germline CDR1 SGHTA, CDR2 FQGNSA. The CDR3 contains 15 residues. The V gene end was trimmed by 1 base and the J gene end by 6 bases; junction bases not matched to a gene: 6. Here the CDR3 DNA reads TGTGCCAGCAGCTTAGAGGCTTTAGCGGGGGGCGAGCAGTACTTC. Amino acid sequence: CASSLEALAGGEQYF.

The rearrangement joins TRBV19 to TRBJ2-7; tentatively, D is TRBD1 (6 bases). Trimming pared 8 bases from V and 1 base from J, leaving 15 bases between. CDR1 is LNHDA and CDR2 is SQIVND in the germline V gene (reference sequence). The CDR3 sequence is 14 residues long. The DNA for the CDR3 is TGTGCCAGTGCCACGACAGGAGCATCCTACGAGCAGTACTTC. It specifies CASATTGASYEQYF.

The chain combines TRBV29-1 with TRBJ2-7, with TRBD1 matching 7 bases. Germline V gene data show CDR1 as SQVTM and CDR2 as ANQGSEA. V dropped 1 base and J dropped 2; count of bases not matched to a gene: 11. The CDR3 sequence is 16 residues long. CDR3 DNA sequence: TGCAGCGTTGAAGGGATCGCCGGGACAGCACCCTACGAGCAGTACTTC. It codes for CSVEGIAGTAPYEQYF.

This rearrangement joins TRBV7-9 to TRBJ2-7; 8 positions match TRBD1. Germline CDR1 is SEHNR and CDR2 is FQNEAQ (reference sequence). V dropped 4 bases and J dropped 1; count of bases not matched to a gene: 3. The CDR3 sequence is 14 residues long. The CDR3 sequence: CASSWGTGSYEQYF. In DNA, the CDR3 is TGTGCCAGCAGCTGGGGGACAGGTTCCTACGAGCAGTACTTC. Complete variable domain (other parts from reference TRBV7-9 and TRBJ2-7): DTGVSQNPRHKITKRGQNVTFRCDPISEHNRLYWYRQTLGQGPEFLTYFQNEAQLEKSRLLSDRFSAERPKGSFSTLEIQRTEQGDSAMYLCASSWGTGSYEQYFGPGTRLTVT.

J is TRBJ2-1 and V is TRBV11-2; maybe TRBD2 (5 bases). This CDR3 contains 15 residues. CDR1 is SGHAT and CDR2 is FQNNGV in the germline V gene. Trimming stripped 1 base from V and 3 bases from J, with 10 bases between. The CDR3 nucleotides read TGTGCCAGCAGCTTAGTCGGGGATTACTACAATGAGCAGTTCTTC. Its protein product is CASSLVGDYYNEQFF.

By frequency in the sample, this clone is medium-sized. The chain combines TRBV19 with TRBJ1-5; D is ambiguous. Germline loops: CDR1 LNHDA, CDR2 SQIVND (reference sequence). The CDR3 extends over 16 amino acids. Trimming stripped 3 bases from V and 5 bases from J, with 17 bases between. CDR3: CASSISLTVFYQPQHF. Written as DNA, the CDR3 is TGTGCCAGTAGTATCTCCTTGACGGTGTTTTATCAGCCCCAGCATTTT.